The 14 T cell receptor beta chains in this list originate from one sample, sequenced in a study of T cells after yellow fever vaccination. From the 5' RACE reads, TCRdb called clonotypes with MiXCR, one entry per CDR3 protein. The sample shows roughly 400,000 distinct CDR3 sequences, around a sixth of them seen only once. The sequencing here drew on PBMCs, taken before the yellow fever booster vaccination. These receptors all come from a man aged 18 to 29 who received the YFV17D yellow fever vaccine.

The V gene is TRBV3-1, the J gene TRBJ2-3; D ambiguous. Germline loops: CDR1 LGHDT, CDR2 YNNKEL (reference sequence). There are 13 residues in the CDR3. V was shortened by 5 bases and J by 3 bases, with 9 bases between the two germline ends. CDR3 loop: CASSAFSTDTQYF. The CDR3 region has the DNA TGTGCCAGCAGCGCTTTCTCAACAGATACGCAGTATTTT.

This clonotype was recorded a few times. This chain links TRBV9 with TRBJ1-6, with D unclear. There are 15 residues in the CDR3. V lost 0 bases to trimming and J lost 6 bases, with 10 bases between them. Germline V gene sequence: CDR1 SGDLS, CDR2 YYNGEE. The CDR3 nucleotides are TGTGCCAGCAGCGTAGTCGGCAACGCTAATTCACCCCTCCACTTT. Amino acid sequence: CASSVVGNANSPLHF.

The rearrangement joins TRBV2 to TRBJ2-7; no firm D call. The ends were cut back, 2 bases at V and 3 bases at J, with 5 bases in the middle. Germline values: CDR1 SNHLY, CDR2 FYNNEI. The length of the CDR3 is 12 residues. The CDR3 bases are TGTGCCAGCAGTGAACAGGTCTACGAGCAGTACGTC. Its protein is CASSEQVYEQYV.

The rearrangement uses TRBV5-1 and TRBJ1-2; a weak D match, TRBD1 (5 bases). CDR1 is SGHRS, CDR2 YFSETQ, per germline. CDR3 length: 19 amino acids. Trimming took off 1 base at V and 8 bases at J, with 30 bases between the two ends. The CDR3 coding sequence is TGCGCCAGCAGCTTGTTCATGTCGGTTGGTCCTACCGTCGGGGGAGGCTACACCTTC. Translation: CASSLFMSVGPTVGGGYTF.

This clonotype has just a few counts. The chain is built from TRBV12-3 or TRBV12-4 and TRBJ1-2; D is unclear. V was pared by 1 base and J by 6 bases, with 6 bases between. CDR3 size: 12 residues. The CDR3 loop is CASSLGSDGYTF. The CDR3 DNA follows: TGTGCCAGCAGTTTAGGGTCCGATGGCTACACCTTC.

As for this clonotype: One junction end disagrees with the germline gene, perhaps due to a read error. The chain is built from TRBV10-3 and TRBJ1-4; D gene uncertain. The CDR3 covers 13 residues. Germline loops: CDR1 ENHRY, CDR2 SYGVKD. The CDR3: CAISDLQMGQPQF. CDR3 in DNA: TGTGCCATCAGTGACCTACAGATGGGCCAACCTCAATTT.

This chain links TRBV5-1 with TRBJ1-1; D is uncertain. The CDR3 sequence is 13 residues long. The germline V gene has CDR1 SGHRS and CDR2 YFSETQ. V gave up 4 bases and J gave up 7 bases, with 14 bases separating them. The CDR3 nucleotides are TGCGCCAGCAGCATAGGACCGGACCTTGAAGCTTTCTTT. It specifies CASSIGPDLEAFF.

J is TRBJ1-1 and V is TRBV20-1, with unresolved D. The CDR3 has 13 amino acids. Germline lookup yields CDR1 DFQATT and CDR2 SNEGSKA (reference sequence). Trimming stripped 3 bases from V and 0 bases from J, with 8 bases between. CDR3 sequence (DNA): TGCAGTGCTAGCGGGCCCCTGAACACTGAAGCTTTCTTT. Its translation is CSASGPLNTEAFF.

V usage is TRBV7-2 and J usage is TRBJ2-1; 9 bases map to TRBD2. The CDR3 is 13 amino acids. From germline, CDR1 is SGHTA and CDR2 FQGNSA. With V trimmed by 8 bases and J by 10 bases, 9 bases remained unmatched. The DNA for the CDR3 is TGTGCCAGCCGTCCGGCGGGGGGGCGGGAGCAGTTCTTC. Protein sequence: CASRPAGGREQFF.

The genes are TRBV20-1 and TRBJ2-2, with TRBD1 matching over 8 bases. J gave up 4 bases and V 2 bases, and 3 bases lay outside the gene matches. The length of the CDR3 is 14 residues. Germline loops: CDR1 DFQATT, CDR2 SNEGSKA (reference sequence). CDR3 sequence (DNA): TGCAGTGCTAGAAGAACAGGGGGCACCGGGGAGCTGTTTTTT. Translation gives CSARRTGGTGELFF.

CDR3: CASSGGGGSKGEQFF. In DNA, the CDR3 is TGTGCCAGCAGTGGTGGAGGGGGAAGTAAGGGAGAGCAGTTCTTC. The chain couples TRBV12-3 or TRBV12-4 to TRBJ2-1; the D gene could be TRBD1 or TRBD2 (6 bases each). Trimming removed 5 bases at V and 10 bases at J, with 21 bases between. The CDR3 sequence is 15 residues long.

CDR3 bases: TGTGCCAGCAGTTTATCGGCGAGGAGGTGGGAAGCTTTCTTT. Encoded protein: CASSLSARRWEAFF. The chain recombines TRBV27 with TRBJ1-1; D ambiguous. Trimming pared 0 bases from V and 8 bases from J, leaving 13 bases between. CDR1 is MNHEY, CDR2 SMNVEV, per germline (reference sequence). The CDR3 covers 14 residues.

The gene calls are TRBV10-3 and TRBJ2-7; tentatively, D is TRBD1 (5 bases). Germline CDR1 is ENHRY and CDR2 is SYGVKD. Trimming removed 3 bases at V and 5 bases at J, with 11 bases between. CDR3 length: 13 residues. This chain's CDR3 is CAISERVGDEQYF. DNA of the CDR3: TGTGCCATCAGTGAACGGGTAGGGGACGAGCAGTACTTC.

This clonotype occurred a few times. V gene TRBV20-1 combines with J gene TRBJ2-3, with 12 bases that match TRBD2. This CDR3 contains 11 residues. CDR1 is DFQATT and CDR2 is SNEGSKA in the germline V gene (reference sequence). The CDR3 region has the DNA TGCAGACTAGCGGGGGGTGATACGCAGTATTTT. Protein: CRLAGGDTQYF.